This TCR beta chain was profiled in a study of cytomegalovirus exposure and HLA in healthy donors. Across the study: Falling in the Caucasian-associated ancestry cluster were 80% to 90% of 398 genotyped donors. The study, taken as a whole, reports: Three CMV-associated chains were confirmed in vitro to be specific for CMV antigens. V- and J-gene trimming of TCR beta was linked (in a later analysis) to a missense DCLRE1C variant.

The CDR3 covers 12 residues. CDR1 MDHEN and CDR2 SYDVKM come from the germline V gene. Primers: 60 Vbeta forward and 13 Jbeta reverse. The method was immunoSEQ multiplex PCR; TCRdb's version includes in-frame clones alone and lacks a portion of them. The top ten clones hold about 5% of a sample with about 190,000 clones, 65% to 75% of them seen once. This clone has more than one count but fewer than ten. Its antigen is as yet unknown. Germline and junction disagree at one end, which may indicate a read error. All donors participated as healthy donors of bone marrow. The receptor comes from a man aged 25-45 years in good health and CMV-seropositive. Sequenced input: PBMCs. The V call is TRBV28, the J call TRBJ2-2; D is uncertain. CDR3: CASKENAGELFF. CDR3 DNA sequence: TGTGCCAGCAAAGAGAACGCCGGGGAGCTGTTTTTT.